This T cell receptor beta chain was identified during a study of Graves' ophthalmopathy and Graves' hyperthyroidism. As for the study in general: Samples of peripheral blood were obtained at initial diagnosis, prior to treatment of any kind.

The germline CDR1 and CDR2 sequences are SQVTM and ANQGSEA. This CDR3 spans 11 amino acids. Disease in donors with ophthalmopathy had moderate-to-severe activity, CAS ≥3, NOSPECS ≥4 and under 3 months' duration. The authors used Ficoll-Paque density gradient centrifugation to separate PBMCs. The input was more than 7.5 ml of fresh peripheral blood. A remark on this clonotype: The antigen is unknown. One end of the junction does not line up with germline, which may come from a read error.

Study-wide findings and caveats: Forecasting of ophthalmopathy progression by the model achieved over 55% sensitivity and 72.22% specificity.

From RNA, the CDR3 regions of TCR beta chains were amplified and sequenced. The library came from an HTBI-primed first-round RT-PCR and a second-round multiplex PCR. MiXCR, applied by TCRdb to the multiplex PCR reads, yields one record per CDR3 protein. The sample has roughly 700,000 distinct CDR3 sequences; approximately 40% are singletons. This sequence was found in an adult man with Graves' ophthalmopathy. The specimen sequenced was peripheral blood. The chain uses TRBV29-1 and TRBJ1-1, with no clear D. CDR3 coding DNA: TGCAGCGTTGACAGAATCACTGAAGCTCTCTTT. Translated, it gives CSVDRITEALF.